The TCR beta chain described here comes from a study of post-analysis software for immune sequencing data. Each TCR beta cDNA library carried unique molecular identifiers. About 460,000 cDNA molecules were obtained from around 1 to 9.1 million T cells. TCRdb redid the calling of the PCR reads with MiXCR, one entry per CDR3 protein. The sample contains 700,000 to 900,000 distinct CDR3 sequences, 46% of which appear only once. Points from the study as a whole: Controls significantly exceeded multiple sclerosis patients in normalized Chao1 diversity.

A note on this clonotype: The antigen is unknown.

Sequenced: blood. This receptor was obtained from a girl between 10 and 17 years old with multiple sclerosis.

CDR3 nucleotides: TGTGCCAGCAGCTTAGTGACGGGACCTATTGCAACTAATGAAAAACTGTTTTTT. It is translated as CASSLVTGPIATNEKLFF. The J gene is TRBJ1-4, the V gene TRBV7-8; tentative D call: TRBD1 (5 bases). The CDR3 runs to 18 residues. The germline V gene encodes CDR1 SGHVS and CDR2 FQNEAQ. V was cut by 1 base and J by 0 bases, with 15 bases left in between.